This T cell receptor beta chain was obtained from a study of a mutant IDH1 vaccine in newly diagnosed glioma. As for the study in general: Radiotherapy alone preceded vaccination by 4-6 weeks; alternatively, vaccination started with temozolomide cycles. Patients under treatment included approximately 60% males and approximately 38% females and had a mean age of approximately 44 years. Receipt of radiotherapy, temozolomide, or both preceded the study, and most received both.

As for time point: week 47, end of study. Vaccination comprised doses that each held 300 ug of mutant IDH1 20-mer peptide, plus topical imiquimod. Eight vaccinations were given in weeks 1, 3, 5, 7, 11, 15, 19 and 23. About this clone itself: What it binds is not known.

Measured with immunoSEQ multiplex PCR; TCRdb has only the in-frame clones, and not every one. Here the sample spans about 94,000 clones, roughly nine tenths being singletons. The material sequenced was PBMCs, taken from a glioma patient whose treatment included an IDH1 peptide vaccine. This receptor was obtained from a woman aged 45 to 65 with glioma.

CDR3 DNA: TGTGCCACCAGCATCCTAACGCGCAATCAGCCCCAGCATTTT. Translating it yields CATSILTRNQPQHF. V and J are TRBV15 and TRBJ1-5, with D hard to call. Germline-derived CDR1 and CDR2 are LNHNV and YYDKDF (reference sequence). The CDR3 contains 14 residues. V was pared by 4 bases and J by 2 bases, with 9 bases between.